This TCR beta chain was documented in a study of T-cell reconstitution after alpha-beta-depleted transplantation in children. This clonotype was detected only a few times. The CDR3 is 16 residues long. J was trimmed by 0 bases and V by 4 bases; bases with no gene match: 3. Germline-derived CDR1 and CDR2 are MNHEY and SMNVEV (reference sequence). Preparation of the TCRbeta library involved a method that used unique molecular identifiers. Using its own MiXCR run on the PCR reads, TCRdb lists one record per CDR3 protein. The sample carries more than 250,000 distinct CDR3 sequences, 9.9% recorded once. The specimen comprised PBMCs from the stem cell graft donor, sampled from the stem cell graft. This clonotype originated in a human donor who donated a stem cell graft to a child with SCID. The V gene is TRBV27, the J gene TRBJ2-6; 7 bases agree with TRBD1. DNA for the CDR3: TGTGCCAGCAGTTCGAACAGGGGCTCTGGGGCCAACGTCCTGACTTTC. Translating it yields CASSSNRGSGANVLTF. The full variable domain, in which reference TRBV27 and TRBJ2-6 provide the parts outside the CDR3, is EAQVTQNPRYLITVTGKKLTVTCSQNMNHEYMSWYRQDPGLGLRQIYYSMNVEVTDKGDVPEGYKVSRKEKRNFPLILESPSPNQTSLYFCASSSNRGSGANVLTFGAGSRLTVL.